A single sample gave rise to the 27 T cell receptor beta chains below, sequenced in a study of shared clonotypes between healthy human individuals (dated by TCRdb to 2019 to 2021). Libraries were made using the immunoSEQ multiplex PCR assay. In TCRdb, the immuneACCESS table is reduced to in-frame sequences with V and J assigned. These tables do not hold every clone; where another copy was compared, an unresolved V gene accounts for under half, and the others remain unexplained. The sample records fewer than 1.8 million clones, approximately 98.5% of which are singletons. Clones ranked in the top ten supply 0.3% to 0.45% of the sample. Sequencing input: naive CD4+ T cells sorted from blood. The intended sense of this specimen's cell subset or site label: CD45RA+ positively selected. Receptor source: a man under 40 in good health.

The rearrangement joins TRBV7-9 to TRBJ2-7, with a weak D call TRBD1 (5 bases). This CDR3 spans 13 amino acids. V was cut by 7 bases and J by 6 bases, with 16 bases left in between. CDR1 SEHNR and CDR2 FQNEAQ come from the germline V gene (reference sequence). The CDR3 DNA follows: TGTGCCAGCAACGGACAAGTCGTCGGCGAGCAGTACTTC. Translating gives CASNGQVVGEQYF.

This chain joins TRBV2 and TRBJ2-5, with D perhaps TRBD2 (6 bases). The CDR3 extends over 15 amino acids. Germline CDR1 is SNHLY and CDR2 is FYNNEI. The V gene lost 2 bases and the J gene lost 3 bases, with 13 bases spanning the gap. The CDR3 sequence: CASSETGALEETQYF. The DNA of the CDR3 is TGTGCCAGCAGTGAAACGGGAGCGTTGGAAGAGACCCAGTACTTC.

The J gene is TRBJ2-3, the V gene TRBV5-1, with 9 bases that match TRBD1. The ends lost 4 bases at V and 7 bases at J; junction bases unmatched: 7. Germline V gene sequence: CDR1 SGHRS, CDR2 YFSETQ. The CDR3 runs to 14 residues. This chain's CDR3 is CASSQGQGPNTQYF. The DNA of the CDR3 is TGCGCCAGCAGCCAAGGACAGGGGCCAAATACGCAGTATTTT.

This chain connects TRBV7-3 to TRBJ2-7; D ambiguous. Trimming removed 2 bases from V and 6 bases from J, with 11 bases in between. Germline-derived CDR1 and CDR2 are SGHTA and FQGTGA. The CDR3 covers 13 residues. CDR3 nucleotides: TGTGCCAGCAGCTTAGGGTCCGTAACCGAGCAGTACTTC. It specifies CASSLGSVTEQYF. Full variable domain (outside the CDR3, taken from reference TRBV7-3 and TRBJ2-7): GAGVSQTPSNKVTEKGKYVELRCDPISGHTALYWYRQSLGQGPEFLIYFQGTGAADDSGLPNDRFFAVRPEGSVSTLKIQRTERGDSAVYLCASSLGSVTEQYFGPGTRLTVT.

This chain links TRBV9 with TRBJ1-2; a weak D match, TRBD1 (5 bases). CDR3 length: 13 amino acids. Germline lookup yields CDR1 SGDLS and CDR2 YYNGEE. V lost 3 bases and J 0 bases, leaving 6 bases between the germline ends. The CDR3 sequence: CASSDRPNYGYTF. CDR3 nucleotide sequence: TGTGCCAGCAGCGACAGGCCTAACTATGGCTACACCTTC.

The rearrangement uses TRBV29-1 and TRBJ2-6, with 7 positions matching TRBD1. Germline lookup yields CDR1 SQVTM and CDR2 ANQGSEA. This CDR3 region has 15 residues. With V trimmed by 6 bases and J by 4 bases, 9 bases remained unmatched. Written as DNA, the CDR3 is TGCAGCGTAGGGACAGCTCAATGGGGGGCCAACGTCCTGACTTTC. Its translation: CSVGTAQWGANVLTF.

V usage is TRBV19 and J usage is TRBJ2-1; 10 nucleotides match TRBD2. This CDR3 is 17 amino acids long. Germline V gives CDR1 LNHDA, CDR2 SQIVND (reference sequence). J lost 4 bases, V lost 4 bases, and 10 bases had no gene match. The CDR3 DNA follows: TGTGCCAGTAGTACCAAACGTACTAGCGGGGCGTACAATGAGCAGTTCTTC. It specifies CASSTKRTSGAYNEQFF.

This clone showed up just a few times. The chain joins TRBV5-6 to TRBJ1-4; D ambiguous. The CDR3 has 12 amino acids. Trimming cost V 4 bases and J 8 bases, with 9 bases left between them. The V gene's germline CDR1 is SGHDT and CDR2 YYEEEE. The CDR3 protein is CASSIVSEKLFF. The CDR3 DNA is TGTGCCAGCAGCATTGTTAGCGAAAAACTGTTTTTT.

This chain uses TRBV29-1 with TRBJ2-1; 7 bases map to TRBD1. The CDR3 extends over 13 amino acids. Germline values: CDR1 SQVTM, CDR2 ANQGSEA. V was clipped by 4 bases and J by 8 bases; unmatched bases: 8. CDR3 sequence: CSVVQGTVDEQFF. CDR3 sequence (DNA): TGCAGCGTTGTTCAGGGGACAGTGGATGAGCAGTTCTTC.

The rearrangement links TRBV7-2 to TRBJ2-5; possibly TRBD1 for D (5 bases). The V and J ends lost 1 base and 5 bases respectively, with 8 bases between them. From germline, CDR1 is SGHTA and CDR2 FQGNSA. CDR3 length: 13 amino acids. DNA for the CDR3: TGTGCCAGCAGCTTAGTCTACAGGGAGACCCAGTACTTC. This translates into CASSLVYRETQYF. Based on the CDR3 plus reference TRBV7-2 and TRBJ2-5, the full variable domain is GAGVSQSPSNKVTEKGKDVELRCDPISGHTALYWYRQSLGQGLEFLIYFQGNSAPDKSGLPSDRFSAERTGGSVSTLTIQRTQQEDSAVYLCASSLVYRETQYFGPGTRLLVL.

The CDR3 spells CASSVEGLGEQFF. The CDR3 region has the DNA TGTGCCAGCAGTGTAGAGGGCCTAGGGGAGCAGTTCTTC. The rearrangement links TRBV2 to TRBJ2-1; TRBD2 is a possible D gene (5 bases). Trimming shortened V by 4 bases and J by 10 bases, and 14 bases separated the two germline ends. The length of the CDR3 is 13 residues. CDR1 SNHLY and CDR2 FYNNEI come from the germline V gene.

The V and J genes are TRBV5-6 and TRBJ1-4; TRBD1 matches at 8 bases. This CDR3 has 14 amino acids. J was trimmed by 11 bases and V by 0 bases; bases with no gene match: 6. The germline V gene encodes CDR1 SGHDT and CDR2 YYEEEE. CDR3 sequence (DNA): TGTGCCAGCAGCTTGGAACAGGGGGTGGGGAAACTGTTTTTT. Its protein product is CASSLEQGVGKLFF.

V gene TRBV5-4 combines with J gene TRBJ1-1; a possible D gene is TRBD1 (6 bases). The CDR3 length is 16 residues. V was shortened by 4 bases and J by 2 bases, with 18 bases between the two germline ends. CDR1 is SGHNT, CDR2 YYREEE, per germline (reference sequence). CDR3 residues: CASSRKAGHRNTEAFF. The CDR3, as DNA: TGTGCCAGCAGCAGGAAGGCGGGACATCGAAACACTGAAGCTTTCTTT.

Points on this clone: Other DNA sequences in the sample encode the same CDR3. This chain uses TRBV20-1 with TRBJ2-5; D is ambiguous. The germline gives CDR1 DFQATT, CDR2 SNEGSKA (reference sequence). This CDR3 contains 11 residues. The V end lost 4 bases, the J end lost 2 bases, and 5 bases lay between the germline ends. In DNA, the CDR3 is TGCAGTGCTACACCTCAAGAGACCCAGTACTTC. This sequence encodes CSATPQETQYF.

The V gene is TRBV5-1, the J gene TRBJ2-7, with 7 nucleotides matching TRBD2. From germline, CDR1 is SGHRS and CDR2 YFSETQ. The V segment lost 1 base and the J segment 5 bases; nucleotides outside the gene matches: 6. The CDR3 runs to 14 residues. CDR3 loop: CASSLIGRSDEQYF. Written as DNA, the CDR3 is TGCGCCAGCAGCTTGATCGGGAGGAGCGACGAGCAGTACTTC.

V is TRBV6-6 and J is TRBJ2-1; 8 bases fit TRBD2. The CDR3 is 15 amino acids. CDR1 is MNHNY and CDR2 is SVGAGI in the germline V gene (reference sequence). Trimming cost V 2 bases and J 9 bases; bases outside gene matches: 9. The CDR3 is CASSYAQREISEQFF. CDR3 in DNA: TGTGCCAGCAGTTACGCTCAGCGGGAGATTAGTGAGCAGTTCTTC.

The CDR3 sequence is CASSLVGRWSPDTQYF. Written as DNA, the CDR3 is TGTGCCAGCAGCTTAGTCGGGAGGTGGTCCCCAGATACGCAGTATTTT. The rearrangement links TRBV11-2 to TRBJ2-3, with 7 bases aligning to TRBD2. This CDR3 is 16 amino acids long. V lost 1 base, J lost 4 bases, and 8 bases stayed unmatched. Germline-derived CDR1 and CDR2 are SGHAT and FQNNGV.

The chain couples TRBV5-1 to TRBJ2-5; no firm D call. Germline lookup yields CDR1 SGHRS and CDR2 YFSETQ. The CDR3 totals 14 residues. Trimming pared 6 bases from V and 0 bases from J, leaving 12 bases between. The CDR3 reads CASTLSGYQETQYF. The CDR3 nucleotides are TGCGCCAGCACCCTGAGTGGCTACCAAGAGACCCAGTACTTC.

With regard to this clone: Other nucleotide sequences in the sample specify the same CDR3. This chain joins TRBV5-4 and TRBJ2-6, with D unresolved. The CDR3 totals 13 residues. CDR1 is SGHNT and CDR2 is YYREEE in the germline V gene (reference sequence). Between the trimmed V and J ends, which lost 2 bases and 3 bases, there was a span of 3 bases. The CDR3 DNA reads TGTGCCAGCAGCTTAAGTGGGGCCAACGTCCTGACTTTC. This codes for CASSLSGANVLTF.

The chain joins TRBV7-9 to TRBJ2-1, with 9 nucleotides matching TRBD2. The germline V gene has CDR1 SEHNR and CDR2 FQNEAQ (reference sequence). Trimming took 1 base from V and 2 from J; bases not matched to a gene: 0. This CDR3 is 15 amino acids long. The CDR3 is CASSLVAGAYNEQFF. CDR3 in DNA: TGTGCCAGCAGCTTAGTAGCGGGAGCCTACAATGAGCAGTTCTTC.

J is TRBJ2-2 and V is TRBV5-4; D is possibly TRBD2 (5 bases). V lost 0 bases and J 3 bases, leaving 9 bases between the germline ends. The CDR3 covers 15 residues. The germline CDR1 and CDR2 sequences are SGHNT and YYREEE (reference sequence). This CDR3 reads CASSLGGKHTGELFF. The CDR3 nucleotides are TGTGCCAGCAGCTTGGGAGGGAAACACACCGGGGAGCTGTTTTTT. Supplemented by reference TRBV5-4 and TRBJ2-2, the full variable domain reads ETGVTQSPTHLIKTRGQQVTLRCSSQSGHNTVSWYQQALGQGPQFIFQYYREEENGRGNFPPRFSGLQFPNYSSELNVNALELDDSALYLCASSLGGKHTGELFFGEGSRLTVL.

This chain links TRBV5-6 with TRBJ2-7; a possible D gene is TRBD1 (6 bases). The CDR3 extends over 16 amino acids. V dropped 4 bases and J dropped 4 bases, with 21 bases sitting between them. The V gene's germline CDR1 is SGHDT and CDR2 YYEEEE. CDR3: CASSRDPRTAFYEQYF. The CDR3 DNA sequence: TGTGCCAGCAGCAGGGACCCCCGGACAGCCTTTTACGAGCAGTACTTC.

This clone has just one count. CDR3 sequence (DNA): TGTGCCAGTAGTATAGATCCGATCGGGACAGCGAGGGAGACCCAGTACTTC. Protein: CASSIDPIGTARETQYF. The chain carries TRBV19 and TRBJ2-5; 7 nucleotides line up with TRBD1. Germline CDR1 LNHDA, CDR2 SQIVND (reference sequence). The CDR3 runs 17 residues. J gave up 5 bases and V 0 bases, and 12 bases lay outside the gene matches.

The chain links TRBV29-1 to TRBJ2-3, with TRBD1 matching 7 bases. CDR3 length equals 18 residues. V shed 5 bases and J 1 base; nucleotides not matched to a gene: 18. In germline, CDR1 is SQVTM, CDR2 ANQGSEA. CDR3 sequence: CSVLPLRGPRGRTDTQYF. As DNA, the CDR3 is TGCAGCGTTTTGCCCCTTAGGGGACCTAGGGGGCGCACAGATACGCAGTATTTT.

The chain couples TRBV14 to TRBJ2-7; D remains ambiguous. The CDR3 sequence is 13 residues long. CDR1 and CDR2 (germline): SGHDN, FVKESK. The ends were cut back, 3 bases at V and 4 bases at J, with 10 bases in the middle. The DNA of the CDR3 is TGTGCCAGCAGCCAGTGGGGAACATACGAGCAGTACTTC. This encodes CASSQWGTYEQYF. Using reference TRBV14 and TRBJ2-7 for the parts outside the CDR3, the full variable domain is EAGVTQFPSHSVIEKGQTVTLRCDPISGHDNLYWYRRVMGKEIKFLLHFVKESKQDESGMPNNRFLAERTGGTYSTLKVQPAELEDSGVYFCASSQWGTYEQYFGPGTRLTVT.

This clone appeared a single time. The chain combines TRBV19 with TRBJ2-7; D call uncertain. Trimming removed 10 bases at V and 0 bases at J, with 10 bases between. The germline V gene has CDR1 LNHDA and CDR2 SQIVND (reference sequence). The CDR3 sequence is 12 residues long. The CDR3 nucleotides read TGTGCCACCTCTTTGGGCTCCTACGAGCAGTACTTC. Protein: CATSLGSYEQYF.

The DNA of the CDR3 is TGTGCCAGCAGCTTAGGACTAGCAGATACGCAGTATTTT. Its protein product is CASSLGLADTQYF. V is TRBV7-2 and J is TRBJ2-3, with D maybe TRBD2 (6 bases). CDR1 SGHTA and CDR2 FQGNSA come from the germline V gene. V gave up 1 base and J gave up 4 bases, with 6 bases separating them. The CDR3 is 13 residues long.